A selection of T cell receptor beta chains follows, all from one sample in a study of shared clonotypes between healthy human individuals. TCRdb's table, derived via immunoSEQ multiplex PCR, lists solely in-frame clones and lacks some. The repertoire includes hundreds of thousands of clones, roughly 95% of them detected once, and roughly 0.12% sits in the top ten. The specimen was naive CD8+ T cells sorted from blood. These receptor sequences come from a woman in her 30s in good health. The CDR3 runs from the conserved cysteine through the conserved F or W.

cdr3_length j_call v_call cdr3_aa
14 TRBJ2-7 TRBV2 CASHPLGEDYEQYF
15 TRBJ2-1 TRBV25-1 CASSESRSSYNEQFF
14 TRBJ2-7 TRBV6-5 CASSYAGDSYEQYF
17 TRBJ2-3 TRBV27 CASSLTGLAADPDTQYF
15 TRBJ2-7 TRBV5-1 CASSSAGPSSYEQYF
11 TRBJ2-1 TRBV27 CASAAPNEQFF
11 TRBJ2-7 TRBV20-1 CSAWTGYEQYF
15 TRBJ2-3 TRBV7-8 CASSSSGLDMYTQYF
13 TRBJ2-2 TRBV9 CASSASGTGELFF
14 TRBJ1-2 TRBV27 CASSPSPRDYGYTF
14 TRBJ2-7 TRBV5-5 CASSWGQGKGEQYF
17 TRBJ1-2 TRBV9 CASSVGVVGAGPYGYTF
15 TRBJ2-7 TRBV28 CASSLREVGSYEQYF
13 - TRBV5-6 CASSSDRGYEQYF
14 TRBJ2-7 TRBV27 CASSLGGAHGEQYF
10 TRBJ2-1 TRBV29-1 CSVAYNEQFF
15 TRBJ2-7 TRBV5-6 CASSLELAGFYEQYF
14 TRBJ2-7 TRBV27 CASSRSAGSYEQYF